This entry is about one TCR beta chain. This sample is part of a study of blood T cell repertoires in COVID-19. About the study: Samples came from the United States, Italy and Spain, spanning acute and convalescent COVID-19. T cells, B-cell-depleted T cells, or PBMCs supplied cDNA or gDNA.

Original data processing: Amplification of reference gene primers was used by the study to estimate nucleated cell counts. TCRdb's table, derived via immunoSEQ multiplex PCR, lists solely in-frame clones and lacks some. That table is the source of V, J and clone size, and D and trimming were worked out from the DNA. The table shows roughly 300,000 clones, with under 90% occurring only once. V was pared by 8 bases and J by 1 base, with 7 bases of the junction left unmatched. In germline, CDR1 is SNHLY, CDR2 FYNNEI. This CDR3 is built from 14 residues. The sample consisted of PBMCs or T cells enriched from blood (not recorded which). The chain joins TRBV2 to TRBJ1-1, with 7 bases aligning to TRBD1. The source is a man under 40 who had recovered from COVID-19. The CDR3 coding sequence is TGTGCCAGCGGAATCCAGGGGGGGAACACTGAAGCTTTCTTT. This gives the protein CASGIQGGNTEAFF. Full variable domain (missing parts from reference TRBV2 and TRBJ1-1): EPEVTQTPSHQVTQMGQEVILRCVPISNHLYFYWYRQILGQKVEFLVSFYNNEISEKSEIFDDQFSVERPDGSNFTLKIRSTKLEDSAMYFCASGIQGGNTEAFFGQGTRLTVV.